These 27 T cell receptor beta chains originate from one sample sequenced in a study of control samples from healthy donors and cancer patients. Only in-frame clones appear in the TCRdb table, and some are missing; sequencing was by immunoSEQ multiplex PCR. This sample yields about 42,000 clones, of which over 80% are seen a single time; 40% to 50% belongs to the top ten. The sample taken for sequencing was blood. These receptors came from a man aged 60-69 years in good health.

The rearrangement links TRBV9 to TRBJ1-4; a weak D match, TRBD1 (5 bases). V lost 4 bases and J lost 1, with 11 bases in between. CDR3 length equals 15 residues. CDR1 and CDR2 (germline): SGDLS, YYNGEE. CDR3 DNA sequence: TGTGCCAGCAGCAAAGGGACGGTAACTAATGAAAAACTGTTTTTT. Protein: CASSKGTVTNEKLFF.

The rearrangement uses TRBV5-6 and TRBJ2-7; a possible D gene is TRBD2 (6 bases). The germline gives CDR1 SGHDT, CDR2 YYEEEE. The CDR3 consists of 15 residues. V was cut by 3 bases and J by 1 base, with 14 bases left in between. The CDR3 coding sequence is TGTGCCAGCAGCTCGTCGGGGACTTTATCCTACGAGCAGTACTTC. This encodes CASSSSGTLSYEQYF.

The chain is built from TRBV30 and TRBJ1-3; D uncertain. With 6 bases removed from V and 4 bases from J, the gap between germline ends came to 7 bases. The CDR3 spans 11 residues. Germline V gene sequence: CDR1 GTSNPN, CDR2 SVGIG (reference sequence). The CDR3 reads CACRAGNTIYF. The DNA for the CDR3 is TGTGCCTGCCGGGCAGGAAACACCATATATTTT. Full variable domain (outside the CDR3, taken from reference TRBV30 and TRBJ1-3): SQTIHQWPATLVQPVGSPLSLECTVEGTSNPNLYWYRQAAGRGLQLLFYSVGIGQISSEVPQNLSASRPQDRQFILSSKKLLLSDSGFYLCACRAGNTIYFGEGSWLTVV.

The chain joins TRBV6-5 to TRBJ1-5, with unresolved D. Germline CDR1 is MNHEY and CDR2 is SVGAGI. CDR3 size: 15 residues. V lost 6 bases, J lost 0 bases, and 12 bases lay in between. CDR3 protein: CASSPLAGSNQPQHF. DNA of the CDR3: TGTGCCAGCAGCCCCTTAGCAGGTAGCAATCAGCCCCAGCATTTT.

The genes are TRBV5-5 and TRBJ1-3; a possible D gene is TRBD1 (6 bases). Trimming left V 4 bases short and J 0 bases short, with 11 bases between. Per the germline V gene, CDR1 is SGHKS and CDR2 is YYEKEE (reference sequence). The CDR3 length is 15 residues. The CDR3 sequence: CASSPTGSSGNTIYF. CDR3 in DNA: TGTGCCAGCAGCCCAACAGGGAGCTCTGGAAACACCATATATTTT.

This clone has just one count. The chain is built from TRBV30 and TRBJ1-4; TRBD1 is a possible D gene (5 bases). V was trimmed by 4 bases and J by 6 bases, leaving 15 bases between them. From germline, CDR1 is GTSNPN and CDR2 SVGIG (reference sequence). The length of the CDR3 is 14 residues. CDR3 sequence: CAWTPGRPYEKLFF. In DNA form, the CDR3 reads TGTGCCTGGACCCCGGGACGGCCTTATGAAAAACTGTTTTTT.

The table lists this clone with a count of one. V gene TRBV19 combines with J gene TRBJ1-2; D is unclear. Trimming left V 1 base short and J 1 base short, with 10 bases between. The CDR3 has 15 residues. From germline, CDR1 is LNHDA and CDR2 SQIVND (reference sequence). The CDR3 nucleotides read TGTGCCAGTAGTATAGGTCGGGCCTATAACTATGGCTACACCTTC. Protein product: CASSIGRAYNYGYTF. Complete variable domain (other parts from reference TRBV19 and TRBJ1-2): DGGITQSPKYLFRKEGQNVTLSCEQNLNHDAMYWYRQDPGQGLRLIYYSQIVNDFQKGDIAEGYSVSREKKESFPLTVTSAQKNPTAFYLCASSIGRAYNYGYTFGSGTRLTVV.

This chain joins TRBV30 and TRBJ1-5; tentatively, D is TRBD1 (5 bases). Looked up from germline, CDR1 is GTSNPN and CDR2 is SVGIG (reference sequence). Between the trimmed V and J ends, which lost 0 bases and 0 bases, there was a span of 12 bases. The CDR3 is 16 amino acids. The CDR3: CAWSVDSAFSNQPQHF. The DNA for the CDR3 is TGTGCCTGGAGTGTAGACAGCGCTTTTAGCAATCAGCCCCAGCATTTT.

This clone has only one observation. This sequence joins TRBV7-2 and TRBJ2-1, with 13 bases matching TRBD2. There are 16 residues in the CDR3. V lost 5 bases and J lost 2; bases outside the gene matches: 3. The germline gives CDR1 SGHTA, CDR2 FQGNSA. The CDR3 loop is CASSKTSGRTYNEQFF. CDR3 nucleotides: TGTGCCAGCAGCAAGACTAGCGGGAGGACCTACAATGAGCAGTTCTTC.

The gene calls are TRBV10-1 and TRBJ1-2; 7 nucleotides match TRBD1. Germline CDR1 is WNHNN and CDR2 is SYGVQD (reference sequence). There are 14 residues in the CDR3. J was trimmed by 0 bases and V by 11 bases; bases with no gene match: 9. The CDR3 DNA follows: TGCGCCGGACCTAGACAGGGTTCTAACTATGGCTACACCTTC. This encodes CAGPRQGSNYGYTF.

This chain joins TRBV11-3 and TRBJ2-3; D possibly matches TRBD1 or TRBD2 (5 bases each). Germline CDR1 SGHNT, CDR2 YENEEA. The CDR3 has 16 amino acids. The V gene lost 5 bases and the J gene lost 1 base, with 16 bases spanning the gap. Written as DNA, the CDR3 is TGTGCCAGCAGCCCCGGAGGAAACAGGCGCACAGATACGCAGTATTTT. As protein: CASSPGGNRRTDTQYF. The full variable domain, rest sourced from reference TRBV11-3 and TRBJ2-3, is EAGVVQSPRYKIIEKKQPVAFWCNPISGHNTLYWYLQNLGQGPELLIRYENEEAVDDSQLPKDRFSAERLKGVDSTLKIQPAELGDSAVYLCASSPGGNRRTDTQYFGPGTRLTVL.

The chain joins TRBV11-2 to TRBJ2-1; TRBD2 aligns across 9 bases. Germline trimming cut 4 bases from V and 10 bases from J; bases unmatched to any gene: 23. The CDR3 runs to 19 residues. Germline CDR1 reads SGHAT; CDR2 reads FQNNGV. The CDR3 DNA follows: TGTGCCAGCAGCTCCGCGCAGGAGGAGCGGGGGGACCCCAGGAGGGAGCAGTTCTTC. This codes for CASSSAQEERGDPRREQFF.

The rearrangement uses TRBV2 and TRBJ2-3; the D gene is possibly TRBD1 (6 bases). Germline V gene data show CDR1 as SNHLY and CDR2 as FYNNEI. The V and J ends lost 6 bases and 4 bases respectively, with 20 bases between them. The CDR3 runs to 16 residues. CDR3 sequence: CASSDTGSWGADTQYF. CDR3 DNA: TGTGCCAGCAGCGATACAGGGTCTTGGGGCGCAGATACGCAGTATTTT.

The chain is built from TRBV4-1 and TRBJ1-6, with D possibly TRBD1 on 5 matching bases. Germline assignment: CDR1 MGHRA and CDR2 YSYEKL. Trimming shortened V by 4 bases and J by 7 bases, and 14 bases separated the two germline ends. The CDR3 extends over 15 amino acids. This CDR3 reads CASSREGRQNSPLHF. CDR3 DNA: TGCGCCAGCAGCCGAGAGGGACGCCAAAATTCACCCCTCCACTTT.

The chain links TRBV21-1 to TRBJ2-7; TRBD1 reflects the table's D call only, with no check against the DNA. TRBV21-1 is termed a pseudogene. This CDR3 has 15 amino acids. The CDR3 region has the DNA TGTGCCAGCAGCGAGGGACAGGGAAGTATCTACGAGCAGTACTTC. The encoded protein is CASSEGQGSIYEQYF.

The rearrangement uses TRBV24-1 and TRBJ2-2, with D hard to call. This CDR3 has 16 amino acids. V lost 1 base and J 5 bases, leaving 13 bases between the germline ends. Germline V gene sequence: CDR1 KGHDR, CDR2 SFDVKD. The CDR3 DNA is TGTGCCACCAGTGATTTTCGGCAGTTGGGGACCGGGGAGCTGTTTTTT. It encodes CATSDFRQLGTGELFF.

CDR3 sequence reads: CASSLVSGSGYEQYF. CDR3 nucleotides: TGTGCCAGCAGCTTGGTATCCGGATCAGGCTACGAGCAGTACTTC. The J gene is TRBJ2-7, the V gene TRBV5-5; D uncertain. Germline V gives CDR1 SGHKS, CDR2 YYEKEE (reference sequence). Trimming cost V 0 bases and J 3 bases, with 13 bases left between them. This CDR3 comprises 15 residues.

This clone was seen once. This chain connects TRBV6-2 or TRBV6-3 to TRBJ2-5, with 10 nucleotides matching TRBD2. The trim removed 2 bases at V and 5 bases at J, leaving 14 bases unmatched. CDR3 length: 18 amino acids. Germline assignment: CDR1 MNHEY and CDR2 SVGEGT. CDR3 nucleotides: TGTGCCAGCAGTTACGGGTTGTCTAGCGGGGGCAGCAGGGAGACCCAGTACTTC. This codes for CASSYGLSSGGSRETQYF.

The V call is TRBV27, the J call TRBJ1-2; D is possibly TRBD1 (5 bases). CDR3 length: 15 amino acids. The V end lost 5 bases, the J end lost 2 bases, and 15 bases lay between the germline ends. Per germline, CDR1 MNHEY and CDR2 SMNVEV (reference sequence). The DNA for the CDR3 is TGTGCCAGCAGTCCTCTCGGGACGGTGAACTATGGCTACACCTTC. The encoded protein is CASSPLGTVNYGYTF.

The rearrangement joins TRBV5-1 to TRBJ1-1, with D uncertain. Looked up from germline, CDR1 is SGHRS and CDR2 is YFSETQ. CDR3 size: 15 residues. V was cut by 0 bases and J by 0 bases, with 9 bases left in between. The CDR3 protein is CASSLGADMNTEAFF. The CDR3 region has the DNA TGCGCCAGCAGCTTGGGGGCCGACATGAACACTGAAGCTTTCTTT.

CDR3 sequence reads: CASTYLPEGRADYGYTF. In DNA form, the CDR3 reads TGTGCCAGCACCTATCTCCCTGAGGGCAGGGCGGACTATGGCTACACCTTC. V is TRBV5-5 and J is TRBJ1-2; the D gene is possibly TRBD1 (5 bases). Germline V gene data show CDR1 as SGHKS and CDR2 as YYEKEE (reference sequence). The V end was cut by 6 bases, the J end by 3 bases, with 24 bases between. The CDR3 is 17 amino acids.

This chain uses TRBV9 with TRBJ2-3; D may be TRBD2 (6 bases). Germline CDR1 and CDR2: SGDLS and YYNGEE. This CDR3 spans 15 amino acids. Trimming stripped 7 bases from V and 0 bases from J, with 15 bases between. The CDR3, as DNA: TGTGCCAGCGGGGCTCGGGGAGGTAGCACAGATACGCAGTATTTT. Its translation: CASGARGGSTDTQYF. Complete variable domain (other parts from reference TRBV9 and TRBJ2-3): DSGVTQTPKHLITATGQRVTLRCSPRSGDLSVYWYQQSLDQGLQFLIQYYNGEERAKGNILERFSAQQFPDLHSELNLSSLELGDSALYFCASGARGGSTDTQYFGPGTRLTVL.

The genes are TRBV5-4 and TRBJ2-4, with D perhaps matching TRBD2 (5 bases). Trimming removed 2 bases from V and 1 base from J, with 7 bases in between. The CDR3 covers 14 residues. Germline V lookup: CDR1 SGHNT, CDR2 YYREEE (reference sequence). This chain's CDR3 is CASSFASAKNIQYF. DNA of the CDR3: TGTGCCAGCAGCTTTGCTAGCGCCAAAAACATTCAGTACTTC.

In this sample, this clone turned up a few times. The V and J genes are TRBV2 and TRBJ2-7, with unresolved D. This CDR3 contains 11 residues. CDR1 is SNHLY and CDR2 is FYNNEI in the germline V gene. V was shortened by 8 bases and J by 1 base, with 6 bases between the two germline ends. The CDR3 protein is CASQVSYEQYF. The CDR3 coding sequence is TGTGCCAGCCAAGTTTCCTACGAGCAGTACTTC.

The CDR3 DNA sequence: TGTGCCAGCAGTTTAAGGCAGGGATCAGGGCCCCAGCATTTT. Its translation: CASSLRQGSGPQHF. V usage is TRBV2 and J usage is TRBJ1-5; a weak D match, TRBD1 (5 bases). The V gene lost 5 bases and the J gene lost 9 bases, with 17 bases spanning the gap. The CDR3 spans 14 residues. The germline CDR1 and CDR2 sequences are SNHLY and FYNNEI. Full variable domain (remainder filled in from reference TRBV2 and TRBJ1-5): EPEVTQTPSHQVTQMGQEVILRCVPISNHLYFYWYRQILGQKVEFLVSFYNNEISEKSEIFDDQFSVERPDGSNFTLKIRSTKLEDSAMYFCASSLRQGSGPQHFGDGTRLSIL.

The chain links TRBV10-3 to TRBJ1-4; a weak D match, TRBD1 (5 bases). V lost 2 bases to trimming and J lost 8 bases, with 6 bases between them. Germline-derived CDR1 and CDR2 are ENHRY and SYGVKD. This CDR3 contains 12 residues. The CDR3 here is CAISEDSEKLFF. CDR3 bases: TGTGCCATCAGTGAGGACAGCGAAAAACTGTTTTTT.

The gene calls are TRBV6-6 and TRBJ1-2; 8 nucleotides agree with TRBD1. This CDR3 region has 13 residues. Trimming cost V 4 bases and J 4 bases; bases outside gene matches: 2. Germline V gene sequence: CDR1 MNHNY, CDR2 SVGAGI (reference sequence). The CDR3 region has the DNA TGTGCCAGCAGTTCGACAGGGGCCTATGGCTACACCTTC. Amino acids: CASSSTGAYGYTF.